This T cell receptor (beta chain) was sequenced for a study of cytomegalovirus exposure and HLA in healthy donors. Broader study findings: Reports showed the classifier diagnosing cytomegalovirus status with high specificity and sensitivity. About 87% or about 30% of the time was how often most TCR beta V segments were productive, according to an earlier analysis. The HLA-A and HLA-B alleles of most subjects were reportedly predicted accurately from TCR beta sequences. The study labeled fewer than 200 TCR beta chains cytomegalovirus-associated.

The PCR was carried out with 60 Vbeta primers and 13 Jbeta primers. Sequencing was performed with immunoSEQ multiplex PCR; in TCRdb, only in-frame clones are kept and a portion is missing. The table has 150,000 or so clones, roughly 73% seen once; the top ten hold 1.5% to 2%. Details on this clone: Antigen specificity is unknown.

The germline V and J ends were trimmed by 1 base and 6 bases, with 10 bases remaining between them. This CDR3 region has 14 residues. Germline-derived CDR1 and CDR2 are SGHRS and YFSETQ. Sequencing used PBMCs. The chain combines TRBV5-1 with TRBJ2-2; possibly TRBD1 for D (6 bases). The TCR comes from a female donor in good health and CMV-seronegative. CDR3 nucleotide sequence: TGCGCCAGCAGCTTGACGTCAGGGGCCGGGGAGCTGTTTTTT. This codes for CASSLTSGAGELFF.